Each of the 24 T cell receptor beta chains below was sequenced from the same sample in a study of spatial heterogeneity in lung cancer. Study-level points and caveats: The number of expanded tumor alpha and beta chains correlated with mutation number.

Regarding time point: sample taken at primary tumor resection. These receptors have no known antigen. TCRdb processed the 5' RACE reads anew with MiXCR; each CDR3 protein has one entry. The table lists some 97,000 distinct CDR3 sequences, about 4.4% of them singletons, with 21% in the top ten. The specimen was lung tumor tissue, collected at surgery. The receptors come from a male donor with early-stage non-small cell lung cancer.

This clonotype was counted many times. V usage is TRBV28 and J usage is TRBJ2-4; no reliable D call. Trimming shortened V by 7 bases and J by 5 bases, and 6 bases separated the two germline ends. Per germline, CDR1 MDHEN and CDR2 SYDVKM. The CDR3 consists of 11 residues. The CDR3 spells CASNFQNIQYF. DNA of the CDR3: TGTGCCAGCAATTTTCAAAACATTCAGTACTTC.

This clonotype was seen ten or more times. The chain couples TRBV7-9 to TRBJ2-5; 11 positions agree with TRBD2. V was pared by 5 bases and J by 5 bases, with 7 bases of the junction left unmatched. The CDR3 length is 15 residues. From germline, CDR1 is SEHNR and CDR2 FQNEAQ (reference sequence). The CDR3 here is CASSTIAGGPETQYF. The CDR3 nucleotides are TGTGCCAGCAGCACAATAGCGGGAGGGCCGGAGACCCAGTACTTC.

This clonotype was seen many times. The CDR3: CSAQDRDHGANVLTF. CDR3 DNA sequence: TGCAGTGCCCAAGACAGGGACCATGGGGCCAACGTCCTGACTTTC. The genes are TRBV20-1 and TRBJ2-6; 7 bases are a match to TRBD1. The CDR3 spans 15 residues. Germline V gene lookup returns CDR1 DFQATT and CDR2 SNEGSKA (reference sequence). V dropped 6 bases and J dropped 3; count of bases not matched to a gene: 8.

The chain recombines TRBV7-2 with TRBJ1-4; perhaps TRBD1 as D (6 bases). Trimming left V 1 base short and J 7 bases short, with 13 bases between. The CDR3 runs 15 residues. Germline CDR1 and CDR2: SGHTA and FQGNSA. The CDR3: CASSLDPTGSEKLFF. In DNA form, the CDR3 reads TGTGCCAGCAGCTTAGACCCCACAGGGAGTGAAAAACTGTTTTTT.

This clonotype was seen a few times. The chain links TRBV30 to TRBJ2-4, with D perhaps given as TRBD1 or TRBD2 (7 bases each). Germline CDR1 reads GTSNPN; CDR2 reads SVGIG (reference sequence). Trimming stripped 2 bases from V and 1 base from J, with 12 bases between. This CDR3 comprises 15 residues. The DNA for the CDR3 is TGTGCCTGGAGTCCAGGGGGGGCGGCCAAAAACATTCAGTACTTC. It is translated as CAWSPGGAAKNIQYF. Full variable domain (remainder filled in from reference TRBV30 and TRBJ2-4): SQTIHQWPATLVQPVGSPLSLECTVEGTSNPNLYWYRQAAGRGLQLLFYSVGIGQISSEVPQNLSASRPQDRQFILSSKKLLLSDSGFYLCAWSPGGAAKNIQYFGAGTRLSVL.

This clonotype occurred many times. This chain joins TRBV10-3 and TRBJ2-1, with D unclear. Germline assignment: CDR1 ENHRY and CDR2 SYGVKD. The length of the CDR3 is 14 residues. Deletions cut 5 bases from V and 0 bases from J, with 8 bases between. The CDR3 spells CAISQQSSYNEQFF. CDR3 nucleotide sequence: TGTGCCATCAGTCAACAGAGCTCCTACAATGAGCAGTTCTTC.

This clonotype was detected many times. This chain joins TRBV7-8 and TRBJ2-3, with D possibly TRBD1 on 6 matching bases. The V gene lost 4 bases and the J gene lost 4 bases, with 12 bases spanning the gap. Per the germline V gene, CDR1 is SGHVS and CDR2 is FQNEAQ. The CDR3 contains 14 residues. The CDR3 DNA sequence: TGTGCCAGCAGCTGGGCAGGGGTGGCAGATACGCAGTATTTT. Its translation is CASSWAGVADTQYF.

This clonotype occurred many times. The genes are TRBV6-2 or TRBV6-3 and TRBJ2-7, with D perhaps assigned TRBD1 or TRBD2 (6 bases each). V lost 2 bases, J lost 9 bases, and 14 bases lay in between. The germline V gene has CDR1 MNHEY and CDR2 SVGEGT. This CDR3 contains 13 residues. This CDR3 is CASSYHAEGGQYF. CDR3 nucleotide sequence: TGTGCCAGCAGTTACCACGCAGAGGGGGGGCAGTACTTC.

By proportion, this clonotype is medium-sized. The rearrangement joins TRBV11-2 to TRBJ2-5; D gene uncertain. The J call may be in error: the DNA end matches TRBJ2-3 better. The CDR3 has 12 residues. Germline CDR1 reads SGHAT; CDR2 reads FQNNGV. CDR3 bases: TGTGCCAGCAGCCCCCGCACGGGTACGCAGTATTTT. Translating gives CASSPRTGTQYF.

This clonotype was counted at least ten times. The chain couples TRBV9 to TRBJ1-6, with a weak D call TRBD1 (6 bases). The length of the CDR3 is 13 residues. V gave up 2 bases and J gave up 10 bases, with 10 bases separating them. Germline V gene sequence: CDR1 SGDLS, CDR2 YYNGEE. The CDR3 protein is CASSVGGHSPLHF. For the CDR3, the DNA is TGTGCCAGCAGCGTCGGGGGACACTCACCCCTCCACTTT.

The table lists this clonotype with many counts. This sequence joins TRBV2 and TRBJ2-7, with TRBD2 as a possible D gene (6 bases). The CDR3 totals 14 residues. The V and J ends lost 7 bases and 1 base respectively, with 14 bases between them. Germline loops: CDR1 SNHLY, CDR2 FYNNEI. CDR3 sequence: CASTRDGGSYEQYF. In DNA form, the CDR3 reads TGTGCCAGCACACGGGACGGAGGGTCCTACGAGCAGTACTTC.

This clonotype was found many times. The chain couples TRBV28 to TRBJ2-4; 7 nucleotides line up with TRBD1. CDR3 length: 15 amino acids. CDR1 and CDR2 (germline): MDHEN, SYDVKM. Trimming at V came to 6 bases and at J to 8 bases, leaving 13 bases not matched to a gene. CDR3 sequence: CASSTRQGKGYIQYF. The CDR3, as DNA: TGTGCCAGCAGCACGCGACAGGGAAAGGGGTACATTCAGTACTTC.

This clonotype was observed many times. This sequence joins TRBV12-3 or TRBV12-4 and TRBJ2-5; 11 bases line up with TRBD2. This CDR3 is 16 amino acids long. J lost 5 bases, V lost 6 bases, and 11 bases had no gene match. CDR3 nucleotides: TGTGCCAGCAGCCCGATACTAGCGGGAGAGGGGGAGACCCAGTACTTC. Amino acids: CASSPILAGEGETQYF.

This clonotype was counted at least ten times. This chain connects TRBV5-1 to TRBJ2-7; D is unresolved. The V gene lost 1 base and the J gene lost 6 bases, with 17 bases spanning the gap. The CDR3 consists of 15 residues. Germline assignment: CDR1 SGHRS and CDR2 YFSETQ. CDR3 sequence (DNA): TGCGCCAGCAGCTTGAATTGGCGCAGTCCGCGCGAGCAGTACTTC. Amino acid sequence: CASSLNWRSPREQYF.

This clonotype was counted many times. The rearrangement links TRBV4-1 to TRBJ2-3, with TRBD2 identical over 10 bases. V dropped 0 bases and J dropped 4; count of bases not matched to a gene: 13. Looked up from germline, CDR1 is MGHRA and CDR2 is YSYEKL. The CDR3 extends over 19 amino acids. This chain's CDR3 is CASSQESLAGVEVPDTQYF. In nucleotides, the CDR3 is TGCGCCAGCAGCCAAGAATCGCTAGCGGGAGTGGAGGTCCCAGATACGCAGTATTTT.

V usage is TRBV5-1 and J usage is TRBJ2-7, with TRBD2 identical over 12 bases. Unmatched junction bases numbered 10, after V lost 0 bases and J lost 3 bases. Germline CDR1 reads SGHRS; CDR2 reads YFSETQ. This CDR3 region has 18 residues. The CDR3 bases are TGCGCCAGCAGCTTGGCCCTCCCTAGCGGGAGGGATTACTACGAGCAGTACTTC. This gives the protein CASSLALPSGRDYYEQYF.

V gene TRBV29-1 combines with J gene TRBJ2-3; D perhaps matches TRBD1 (6 bases). The CDR3 consists of 15 residues. Between the trimmed V and J ends, which lost 0 bases and 5 bases, there was a span of 15 bases. Germline-derived CDR1 and CDR2 are SQVTM and ANQGSEA. The CDR3 nucleotides are TGCAGCGTTGAAGACCCAGACAGGACTGGAGATACGCAGTATTTT. Its protein is CSVEDPDRTGDTQYF.

V gene TRBV5-1 combines with J gene TRBJ1-1; TRBD1 matches 7 bases. Looked up from germline, CDR1 is SGHRS and CDR2 is YFSETQ. The CDR3 length is 13 residues. V lost 3 bases and J lost 7; bases outside the gene matches: 6. The CDR3 region has the DNA TGCGCCAGCAGCTCTGACAGGGCTAATGAAGCTTTCTTT. Protein sequence: CASSSDRANEAFF.

This clonotype showed up many times. In DNA form, the CDR3 reads TGTGCCAGCAGTGAGCGGTATCTCACAGATACGCAGTATTTT. Its protein product is CASSERYLTDTQYF. The gene calls are TRBV2 and TRBJ2-3, with no clear D. V was clipped by 3 bases and J by 2 bases, with 9 bases between them. The CDR3 sequence is 14 residues long. Germline V gene sequence: CDR1 SNHLY, CDR2 FYNNEI.

This clonotype was seen ten or more times. This chain connects TRBV6-1 to TRBJ2-4, with 8 bases identical to TRBD1. The germline gives CDR1 MNHNS, CDR2 SASEGT. With V trimmed by 10 bases and J by 0 bases, 8 bases remained unmatched. This CDR3 is built from 15 residues. CDR3 DNA: TGTGCCATAGGGACAGGACTTCTAGCCAAAAACATTCAGTACTTC. It codes for CAIGTGLLAKNIQYF.

On this clonotype: With a much larger clone just one base away, this may be a read error. The V and J genes are TRBV12-3 or TRBV12-4 and TRBJ2-1; a possible D gene is TRBD2 (6 bases). The CDR3 has 14 residues. V shed 7 bases and J shed 6 bases, with 16 bases lying between them. The CDR3 sequence is CASTSRGTFNEQFF. The CDR3 nucleotides read TGTGCCAGCACGTCCCGAGGGACTTTCAATGAGCAGTTCTTC.

This clonotype showed up many times. The chain recombines TRBV2 with TRBJ2-2, with D possibly TRBD1 on 6 matching bases. With 6 bases removed from V and 1 base from J, the gap between germline ends came to 15 bases. Germline V gene data show CDR1 as SNHLY and CDR2 as FYNNEI. The CDR3 totals 16 residues. The CDR3 here is CASRSRGQLNTGELFF. The CDR3 nucleotides read TGTGCCAGCAGATCCCGAGGACAGCTGAACACCGGGGAGCTGTTTTTT.

This clonotype was counted ten times or more. The J gene is TRBJ2-3, the V gene TRBV6-5, with 7 bases fitting TRBD2. CDR3 length: 18 amino acids. Germline V gene data show CDR1 as MNHEY and CDR2 as SVGAGI. Trimming cost V 4 bases and J 5 bases; bases outside gene matches: 18. CDR3 nucleotides: TGTGCCAGCAGTTCCCGTTATTTAATTAGCGGGCACCAAGATACGCAGTATTTT. It specifies CASSSRYLISGHQDTQYF.

This clonotype was seen a single time. The CDR3 region has the DNA TGTGCTAGTGCCAAGGGACTAGCTGAGGAGACCCAGTACTTC. Amino acids: CASAKGLAEETQYF. The chain employs TRBV12-5 and TRBJ2-5, with TRBD2 matching 9 bases. Germline CDR1 and CDR2: LGHNT and FRNRAP. The V gene end was trimmed by 7 bases and the J gene end by 5 bases; junction bases not matched to a gene: 8. This CDR3 contains 14 residues.